Listed below are T cell receptor beta chains from one sample, sequenced in a study of OX40 agonist ivuxolimab in advanced cancers. Sequenced by immunoSEQ multiplex PCR; TCRdb stores in-frame clones only, minus some. The sample holds more than 55,000 clones, roughly 90% seen once. Sequences were derived from CD4+ or CD8+ T cells sorted from blood, sampled in a trial of the OX40 agonist ivuxolimab. The source of these receptors is an adult with an advanced solid tumor such as melanoma, head and neck, liver or kidney cancer. The CDR3 runs from the conserved cysteine through the conserved F or W. The D gene is left open where the match is weak. Size is stated for part of the rows, as once, few or many counts, or as a class when the clone is expanded.

>.|TRBV7-3|TRBJ2-2|.
TGTGCCAGCAGCTTATCAGCCACCGGGGAGCTGTTTTTT
CASSLSATGELFF
>.|TRBV9|TRBJ2-2|.
TGTGCCAGCACCCCTCGGAGGAGCCCGAACACCGGGGAGCTGTTTTTT
CASTPRRSPNTGELFF
>once|TRBV5-4|TRBJ1-2|.
TGTGCCAGCAGCTTGGGAGCCAGGGGATCTGTAGGGTATGGCTACACCTTC
CASSLGARGSVGYGYTF
>.|TRBV4-3|TRBJ1-2|.
TGCGCCAGCAGCCCAACCGGGCGGTCGAACGATGGCTACACCTTC
CASSPTGRSNDGYTF
>.|TRBV20-1|TRBJ1-4|.
TGCAGTGTTGGGGGCCGTGAAAAACTGTTTTTT
CSVGGREKLFF
>.|TRBV5-1|TRBJ2-2|.
TGCGCCAGCAGCTTGGAAGCCAGCCCCACCGGGAAGCTGTTTTTT
CASSLEASPTGKLFF
>.|TRBV6-1|TRBJ2-6|.
TGTGCCAGCAGTGAACAGGGTAGCTCTGGGGCCAACGTCCTGACTTTC
CASSEQGSSGANVLTF
>.|TRBV4-2|TRBJ1-1|.
TGTGCCAGCAGCCAAGCCGCGGGACGGATAGACACTGAAGCTTTCTTT
CASSQAAGRIDTEAFF
>.|TRBV5-1|TRBJ1-1|.
TGCGCCAGCAGCCCAGAGCCGGGGGGTGAGAACACTGAAGCTTTCTTT
CASSPEPGGENTEAFF
>many|TRBV6-6|TRBJ2-1|.
TGTGCCAGCAGTTACTCCAGGGTTTACAATGAGCAGTTCTTC
CASSYSRVYNEQFF